The 32 T cell receptor beta chains below were found in one sample sequenced in a study of high-grade serous ovarian cancer treatment subgroups. The assay was immunoSEQ multiplex PCR, and TCRdb's table has in-frame clones only and misses some. Among about 12,000 clones listed, 80% to 90% were seen once. The tumor samples were collected prior to definitive surgery or chemotherapy. The material sequenced was tumor tissue. These receptors came from a human donor with high-grade serous ovarian cancer.

The chain carries TRBV9 and TRBJ1-1; no reliable D call. Germline V lookup: CDR1 SGDLS, CDR2 YYNGEE. V lost 0 bases, J lost 5 bases, and 11 bases lay in between. The CDR3 has 14 residues. CDR3 loop: CASSVAVDPTEAFF. DNA for the CDR3: TGTGCCAGCAGCGTAGCTGTGGATCCTACTGAAGCTTTCTTT.

The chain is built from TRBV28 and TRBJ2-7, with TRBD2 as a possible D gene (5 bases). The germline V gene encodes CDR1 MDHEN and CDR2 SYDVKM. The CDR3 spans 14 residues. The V gene lost 6 bases and the J gene lost 2 bases, with 14 bases spanning the gap. Written as DNA, the CDR3 is TGTGCCAGCAGCCCCGGCCGGGATCCCTACGAGCAGTACTTC. Translation gives CASSPGRDPYEQYF.

The rearrangement links TRBV28 to TRBJ2-7; 7 nucleotides match TRBD1. V was pared by 8 bases and J by 1 base, with 5 bases of the junction left unmatched. The CDR3 totals 13 residues. The germline CDR1 and CDR2 sequences are MDHEN and SYDVKM. CDR3 amino acids: CASEDRLSYEQYF. Written as DNA, the CDR3 is TGTGCCAGCGAGGACAGGCTATCCTACGAGCAGTACTTC. The variable domain in full, completed from reference TRBV28 and TRBJ2-7, reads DVKVTQSSRYLVKRTGEKVFLECVQDMDHENMFWYRQDPGLGLRLIYFSYDVKMKEKGDIPEGYSVSREKKERFSLILESASTNQTSMYLCASEDRLSYEQYFGPGTRLTVT.

This chain uses TRBV27 with TRBJ2-3, with D possibly TRBD2 on 5 matching bases. The CDR3 loop spans 13 amino acids. Looked up from germline, CDR1 is MNHEY and CDR2 is SMNVEV (reference sequence). V was trimmed by 2 bases and J by 10 bases, leaving 13 bases between them. CDR3 residues: CASSLRSNGAQYF. CDR3 DNA: TGTGCCAGCAGTTTAAGGTCGAACGGGGCGCAGTATTTT.

This chain connects TRBV6-5 to TRBJ1-3, with 7 bases aligning to TRBD1. There are 15 residues in the CDR3. In germline, CDR1 is MNHEY, CDR2 SVGAGI. V lost 6 bases and J lost 0; bases outside the gene matches: 5. The CDR3 region is CASRLQGSSGNTIYF. DNA of the CDR3: TGTGCCAGCAGATTACAGGGGAGCTCTGGAAACACCATATATTTT.

This chain uses TRBV5-1 with TRBJ2-7; D may be TRBD2 (5 bases). This CDR3 is 14 amino acids long. V shed 4 bases and J shed 0 bases, with 11 bases lying between them. Per the germline V gene, CDR1 is SGHRS and CDR2 is YFSETQ. The CDR3 sequence is CASSPGLSSYEQYF. CDR3 in DNA: TGCGCCAGCAGCCCAGGACTGAGCTCCTACGAGCAGTACTTC.

V usage is TRBV5-5 and J usage is TRBJ1-3; maybe TRBD1 (6 bases). Trimming removed 3 bases from V and 2 bases from J, with 15 bases in between. This CDR3 contains 16 residues. CDR1 is SGHKS and CDR2 is YYEKEE in the germline V gene (reference sequence). The CDR3 here is CASSWGTPQTGNTIYF. The CDR3 DNA reads TGTGCCAGCAGCTGGGGGACACCGCAAACTGGAAACACCATATATTTT.

The chain employs TRBV4-2 and TRBJ1-1; D gene unclear. CDR1 LGHNA and CDR2 YNFKEQ come from the germline V gene. The ends were cut back, 0 bases at V and 1 base at J, with 6 bases in the middle. The CDR3 totals 14 residues. DNA of the CDR3: TGTGCCAGCAGCCAAGATAGTAAGAACACTGAAGCTTTCTTT. Amino acid sequence: CASSQDSKNTEAFF.

This chain joins TRBV18 and TRBJ2-5; 11 bases agree with TRBD2. The CDR3 runs 15 residues. With 2 bases clipped from V and 2 bases from J, the junction kept 1 base outside the gene matches. Germline CDR1 and CDR2: KGHSH and LQKENI. In nucleotides, the CDR3 is TGTGCCAGCTCACCAGCTAGCGGGGGGCAAGAGACCCAGTACTTC. It specifies CASSPASGGQETQYF.

The rearrangement links TRBV5-6 to TRBJ1-4; tentatively, D is TRBD1 (5 bases). The CDR3 runs to 14 residues. CDR1 SGHDT and CDR2 YYEEEE come from the germline V gene. Trimming stripped 4 bases from V and 5 bases from J, with 12 bases between. The CDR3 bases are TGTGCCAGCAGCCCAGGGACGGTGAATGAAAAACTGTTTTTT. Its translation: CASSPGTVNEKLFF.

This clone came up once. V gene TRBV20-1 combines with J gene TRBJ1-1, with TRBD1 as a possible D gene (5 bases). The V gene lost 2 bases and the J gene lost 8 bases, with 9 bases spanning the gap. This CDR3 comprises 11 residues. Germline assignment: CDR1 DFQATT and CDR2 SNEGSKA (reference sequence). The CDR3 is CSARSRTEAFF. Written as DNA, the CDR3 is TGCAGTGCTAGATCTCGGACAGAAGCTTTCTTT.

This chain joins TRBV2 and TRBJ2-1; the match to TRBD2 covers 8 bases. This CDR3 has 17 amino acids. Looked up from germline, CDR1 is SNHLY and CDR2 is FYNNEI. The ends lost 6 bases at V and 7 bases at J; junction bases unmatched: 17. The CDR3 region has the DNA TGTGCCAGCAGCCCTGGTAGGACTAGCAGGGTTTTTAATGAGCAGTTCTTC. This encodes CASSPGRTSRVFNEQFF.

The J gene is TRBJ2-5, the V gene TRBV2; D unresolved. Looked up from germline, CDR1 is SNHLY and CDR2 is FYNNEI. The germline V and J ends were trimmed by 6 bases and 5 bases, with 16 bases remaining between them. The CDR3 consists of 14 residues. CDR3 bases: TGTGCCAGCAGCCCCGGACGTGCCAGGGAGACCCAGTACTTC. It translates to CASSPGRARETQYF. Filled out from reference TRBV2 and TRBJ2-5, the complete variable domain reads EPEVTQTPSHQVTQMGQEVILRCVPISNHLYFYWYRQILGQKVEFLVSFYNNEISEKSEIFDDQFSVERPDGSNFTLKIRSTKLEDSAMYFCASSPGRARETQYFGPGTRLLVL.

This chain joins TRBV6-1 and TRBJ2-3, with D uncertain. Germline loops: CDR1 MNHNS, CDR2 SASEGT. The CDR3 covers 14 residues. Deletions cut 4 bases from V and 0 bases from J, with 8 bases between. The CDR3 sequence is CASSGLHSTDTQYF. CDR3 bases: TGTGCCAGCAGTGGGCTACATAGCACAGATACGCAGTATTTT.

The chain has TRBV9 and TRBJ2-1; D possibly corresponds to TRBD1 (5 bases). The CDR3 has 18 amino acids. The V and J ends lost 4 bases and 6 bases respectively, with 26 bases between them. Germline CDR1 and CDR2: SGDLS and YYNGEE. As DNA, the CDR3 is TGTGCCAGCAGCCGTGGGGCCTCCAGGGCTGAAAATTCCAATGAGCAGTTCTTC. Protein product: CASSRGASRAENSNEQFF. The full variable domain, completed using reference TRBV9 and TRBJ2-1, is DSGVTQTPKHLITATGQRVTLRCSPRSGDLSVYWYQQSLDQGLQFLIQYYNGEERAKGNILERFSAQQFPDLHSELNLSSLELGDSALYFCASSRGASRAENSNEQFFGPGTRLTVL.

This rearrangement joins TRBV5-1 to TRBJ1-1, with 9 bases matching TRBD1. Losses at the gene ends were 3 bases for V and 4 bases for J; bases not matched to a gene: 7. Germline V gene sequence: CDR1 SGHRS, CDR2 YFSETQ. The CDR3 spans 15 residues. The CDR3 reads CASSSATTGGTEAFF. The CDR3 nucleotides read TGCGCCAGCAGCTCTGCGACGACAGGGGGCACTGAAGCTTTCTTT.

This chain uses TRBV11-3 with TRBJ2-3, with D uncertain. There are 13 residues in the CDR3. The germline gives CDR1 SGHNT, CDR2 YENEEA. The V end was cut by 3 bases, the J end by 1 base, with 5 bases between. The chain's CDR3 is CASSFPGTDTQYF. The CDR3 nucleotides are TGTGCCAGCAGCTTCCCAGGCACAGATACGCAGTATTTT.

This clone was observed a few times. This chain links TRBV11-2 with TRBJ1-2; D unclear. The V gene's germline CDR1 is SGHAT and CDR2 FQNNGV. The CDR3 length is 15 residues. V was clipped by 0 bases and J by 2 bases, with 10 bases between them. CDR3 coding DNA: TGTGCCAGCAGCTTAGATCCTGAGCCCAACTATGGCTACACCTTC. As protein: CASSLDPEPNYGYTF.

The chain carries TRBV4-1 and TRBJ2-3; 12 bases are a match to TRBD2. V lost 2 bases and J lost 2; bases outside the gene matches: 8. The CDR3 length is 18 residues. Germline lookup yields CDR1 MGHRA and CDR2 YSYEKL. The CDR3 sequence is CASSQLSWTSGDTDTQYF. The CDR3 DNA follows: TGCGCCAGCAGCCAACTATCCTGGACTAGCGGGGACACAGATACGCAGTATTTT.

CDR3 coding DNA: TGTGCCATCAGTGAGTCAGAGGGACTTTATGGCTACACCTTC. Protein product: CAISESEGLYGYTF. The chain couples TRBV10-3 to TRBJ1-2; possible D gene TRBD1, 5 bases. Germline V CDR1 and CDR2: ENHRY, SYGVKD. This CDR3 region has 14 residues. Trimming left V 0 bases short and J 5 bases short, with 10 bases between.

This clone was seen only a few times. V usage is TRBV4-3 and J usage is TRBJ1-1; tentatively, D is TRBD1 (5 bases). Germline V gene sequence: CDR1 LGHNA, CDR2 YSLEER. This CDR3 region has 13 residues. V was pared by 5 bases and J by 1 base, with 8 bases between. The CDR3 DNA reads as TGCGCCAGCAGCGTCAGGGAGAACACTGAAGCTTTCTTT. Its translation is CASSVRENTEAFF.

This chain connects TRBV5-1 to TRBJ1-4; D may be TRBD1 (6 bases). V lost 0 bases and J 7 bases, leaving 13 bases between the germline ends. Germline assignment: CDR1 SGHRS and CDR2 YFSETQ. CDR3 length: 15 residues. In nucleotides, the CDR3 is TGCGCCAGCAGCTTGGTCGGGGGCGGAGGTGAAAAACTGTTTTTT. Translation gives CASSLVGGGGEKLFF.

The chain uses TRBV11-2 and TRBJ2-3; 7 positions match TRBD1. This CDR3 comprises 16 residues. Germline CDR1 is SGHAT and CDR2 is FQNNGV. J gave up 0 bases and V 2 bases, and 5 bases lay outside the gene matches. The CDR3 reads CASSLSLGQSTDTQYF. In DNA form, the CDR3 reads TGTGCCAGCAGCTTAAGCCTGGGACAGAGCACAGATACGCAGTATTTT.

The J gene is TRBJ2-3, the V gene TRBV14; no clear D. CDR1 SGHDN and CDR2 FVKESK come from the germline V gene. V lost 4 bases and J 5 bases, leaving 10 bases between the germline ends. The CDR3 runs to 13 residues. This chain's CDR3 is CASSLLRLDTQYF. DNA for the CDR3: TGTGCCAGCAGCCTCCTCCGATTAGATACGCAGTATTTT.

A few counts support this clone. CDR3 residues: CASSGAFGQGGYGYTF. The CDR3 region has the DNA TGTGCCAGCAGCGGTGCATTTGGACAGGGCGGCTATGGCTACACCTTC. The chain has TRBV7-2 and TRBJ1-2; 8 bases are shared with TRBD1. This CDR3 contains 16 residues. From germline, CDR1 is SGHTA and CDR2 FQGNSA. V dropped 5 bases and J dropped 4; count of bases not matched to a gene: 12.

Only a few counts were recorded for this clone. The gene calls are TRBV7-9 and TRBJ2-1; weak D call: TRBD2 (6 bases). V lost 3 bases and J 5 bases, leaving 14 bases between the germline ends. Germline-derived CDR1 and CDR2 are SEHNR and FQNEAQ (reference sequence). This CDR3 is 15 amino acids long. CDR3 in DNA: TGTGCCAGCAGCTTCCGGGACTGGGGAAACAATGAGCAGTTCTTC. Residues: CASSFRDWGNNEQFF.

This chain connects TRBV9 to TRBJ2-1; D remains ambiguous. Per germline, CDR1 SGDLS and CDR2 YYNGEE. The V and J ends lost 2 bases and 0 bases respectively, with 9 bases between them. CDR3 length: 15 amino acids. CDR3: CASSVGSASYNEQFF. The CDR3 nucleotides are TGTGCCAGCAGCGTGGGCTCGGCCTCCTACAATGAGCAGTTCTTC. The entire variable domain, with the rest obtained from reference TRBV9 and TRBJ2-1, is as follows: DSGVTQTPKHLITATGQRVTLRCSPRSGDLSVYWYQQSLDQGLQFLIQYYNGEERAKGNILERFSAQQFPDLHSELNLSSLELGDSALYFCASSVGSASYNEQFFGPGTRLTVL.

V gene TRBV27 combines with J gene TRBJ1-1; D gene uncertain. Trimming took 2 bases from V and 1 from J, leaving 5 bases between them. The CDR3 spans 13 residues. Per germline, CDR1 MNHEY and CDR2 SMNVEV (reference sequence). In DNA form, the CDR3 reads TGTGCCAGCAGTTTAACCGGGAACACTGAAGCTTTCTTT. It encodes CASSLTGNTEAFF.

The J gene is TRBJ1-1, the V gene TRBV6-5; D remains ambiguous. The V gene lost 5 bases and the J gene lost 13 bases, with 17 bases spanning the gap. The CDR3 is made up of 12 amino acids. Germline V gives CDR1 MNHEY, CDR2 SVGAGI. CDR3 residues: CASSKQPGRDFF. The CDR3 DNA reads as TGTGCCAGCAGTAAACAACCGGGCCGCGATTTCTTT.

This rearrangement joins TRBV10-3 to TRBJ1-2; no firm D call. V gave up 10 bases and J gave up 8 bases, with 26 bases separating them. Germline V gene sequence: CDR1 ENHRY, CDR2 SYGVKD. The CDR3 length is 15 residues. The CDR3 here is CATSPNQQQLNGYTF. The CDR3 region has the DNA TGTGCCACCAGCCCCAACCAACAGCAACTCAACGGCTACACCTTC.

The CDR3 DNA follows: TGCAGTGCTAGTCCGGCAGGAAGCTACACCTTC. Encoded protein: CSASPAGSYTF. The chain recombines TRBV20-1 with TRBJ1-2; D is ambiguous. The germline V gene has CDR1 DFQATT and CDR2 SNEGSKA (reference sequence). With 3 bases removed from V and 9 bases from J, the gap between germline ends came to 11 bases. The CDR3 has 11 amino acids.

This clone has just a few counts. The chain is built from TRBV27 and TRBJ1-6; D not resolved. The CDR3 sequence is 15 residues long. Germline lookup yields CDR1 MNHEY and CDR2 SMNVEV (reference sequence). V shed 0 bases and J shed 7 bases, with 10 bases lying between them. The CDR3 reads CASSLSNTANSPLHF. The CDR3 region has the DNA TGTGCCAGCAGTTTATCGAACACGGCCAATTCACCCCTCCACTTT.